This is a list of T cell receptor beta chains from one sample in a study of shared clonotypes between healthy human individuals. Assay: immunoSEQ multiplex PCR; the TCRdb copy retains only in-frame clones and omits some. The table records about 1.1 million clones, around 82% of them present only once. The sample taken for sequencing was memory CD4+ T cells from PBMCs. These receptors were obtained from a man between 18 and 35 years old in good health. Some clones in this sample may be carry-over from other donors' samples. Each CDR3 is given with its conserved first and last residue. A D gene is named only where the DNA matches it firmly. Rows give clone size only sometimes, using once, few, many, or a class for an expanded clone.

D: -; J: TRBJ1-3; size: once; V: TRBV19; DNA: TGTGCCAGTAGTATGGACGGCAGGTCTGGAAACACCATATATTTT; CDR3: CASSMDGRSGNTIYF
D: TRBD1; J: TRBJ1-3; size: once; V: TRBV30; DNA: TGTGCCTGGAGTCTGGCAGGGGGATACACCATATATTTT; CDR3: CAWSLAGGYTIYF
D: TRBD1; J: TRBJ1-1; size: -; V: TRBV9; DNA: TGTGCCAGCAGCCCGGGACAGGGCCGTTACACTGAAGCTTTCTTT; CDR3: CASSPGQGRYTEAFF
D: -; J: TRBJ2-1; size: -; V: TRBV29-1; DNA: TGCAGCGTTGTGTTAACAGCTTCAAAGTACAATGAGCAGTTCTTC; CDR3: CSVVLTASKYNEQFF
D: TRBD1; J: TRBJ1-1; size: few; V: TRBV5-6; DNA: TGTGCCAGCAGCATCGGGACAGGGATGAACACTGAAGCTTTCTTT; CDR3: CASSIGTGMNTEAFF
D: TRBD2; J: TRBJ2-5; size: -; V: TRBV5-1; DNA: TGCGCCAGCAGCTCACTAGCGCGAGAGACCCAGTACTTC; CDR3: CASSSLARETQYF
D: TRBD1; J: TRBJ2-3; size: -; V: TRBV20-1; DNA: TGCAGTGCCCGGGACAGCCATACGCAGTATTTT; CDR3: CSARDSHTQYF
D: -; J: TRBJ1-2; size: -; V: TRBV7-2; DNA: TGTGCCAGCAGCTTAGCGCTCCGGGGAGTAAACTATGGCTACACCTTC; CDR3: CASSLALRGVNYGYTF
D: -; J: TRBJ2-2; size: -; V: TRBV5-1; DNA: TGCGCCAGCAGCCTCGGACGAATCGGGGAGCTGTTTTTT; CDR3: CASSLGRIGELFF
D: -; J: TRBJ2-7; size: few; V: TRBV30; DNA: TGTGCCTGCGTCAAAGGGGAATTTGACGAGCAGTACTTC; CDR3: CACVKGEFDEQYF
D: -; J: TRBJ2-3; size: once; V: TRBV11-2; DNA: TGTGCCAGCAGCTTAGACGTGGGAGATACGCAGTATTTT; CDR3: CASSLDVGDTQYF
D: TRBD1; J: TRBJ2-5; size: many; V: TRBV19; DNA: TGTGCCAGTAGCACGGACAGGGACAGGTCCCAGTACTTC; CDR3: CASSTDRDRSQYF
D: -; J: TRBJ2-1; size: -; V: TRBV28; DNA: TGTGCCAGCAGTCTTCAGGGCTTCCTCTCCTACAATGAGCAGTTCTTC; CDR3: CASSLQGFLSYNEQFF
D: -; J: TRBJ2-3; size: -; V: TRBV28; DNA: TGTGCCAGCAGTAAGGGGACCCTTCGAGATACGCAGTATTTT; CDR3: CASSKGTLRDTQYF
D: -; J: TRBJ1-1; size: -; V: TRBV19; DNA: TGTGCCAGTAGTGTCAGGACGGGGAACACTGAAGCTTTCTTT; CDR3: CASSVRTGNTEAFF
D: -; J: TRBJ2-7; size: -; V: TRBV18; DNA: TGTGCCAGCTCACCCCCCACGGGGCAGGGACACAGACCCTACGAGCAGTACTTC; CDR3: CASSPPTGQGHRPYEQYF
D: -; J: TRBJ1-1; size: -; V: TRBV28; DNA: TGTGCCAGCACGGCGCGGAACACTGAAGCTTTCTTT; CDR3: CASTARNTEAFF
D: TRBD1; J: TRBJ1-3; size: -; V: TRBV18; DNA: TGTGCCAGCTCACTGGGACAGGCCCTCTCTGGAAACACCATATATTTT; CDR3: CASSLGQALSGNTIYF
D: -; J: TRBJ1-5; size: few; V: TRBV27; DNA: TGTGCCAGTAGCGCTAAGGGCCCAGAAGCCCAGCATTTT; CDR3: CASSAKGPEAQHF
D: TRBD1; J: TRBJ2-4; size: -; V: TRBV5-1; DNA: TGCGCCAGCAGCTTGGCAGGGGGCAAAAACATTCAGTACTTC; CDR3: CASSLAGGKNIQYF
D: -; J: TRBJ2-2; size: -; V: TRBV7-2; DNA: TGTGCCAGCAGCCGTAGCCCTGGCGGGGAGCTGTTTTTT; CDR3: CASSRSPGGELFF
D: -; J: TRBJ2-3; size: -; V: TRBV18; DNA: TGTGCCAGCTCCCCGGACACAGATACGCAGTATTTT; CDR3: CASSPDTDTQYF
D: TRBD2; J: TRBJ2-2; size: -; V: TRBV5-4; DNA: TGTGCCAGCAGCTGGCTAGCGGGCGCGGGCACTGGGGAGCTGTTTTTT; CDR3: CASSWLAGAGTGELFF
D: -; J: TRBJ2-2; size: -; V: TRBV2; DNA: TGTGCCAGCAGTGATGATACCGGGGAGCTGTTTTTT; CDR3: CASSDDTGELFF
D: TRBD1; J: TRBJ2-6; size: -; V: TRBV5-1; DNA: TGCGCCAGCGCCCCGGGACAGGGGGCGCCTGGGGCCAACGTCCTGACTTTC; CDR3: CASAPGQGAPGANVLTF
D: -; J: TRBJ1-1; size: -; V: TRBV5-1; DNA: TGCGCCAGCAGCTCCGGACAGAAAGCTTTCTTT; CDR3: CASSSGQKAFF
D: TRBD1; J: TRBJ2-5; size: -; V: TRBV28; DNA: TGTGCCAGCAGCTCCGCTTGGACAGGGGGCAGGGAGACCCAGTACTTC; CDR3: CASSSAWTGGRETQYF
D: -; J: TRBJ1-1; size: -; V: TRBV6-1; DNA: TGTGCCAGCAGTGAACGGGGCGATGACACTGAAGCTTTCTTT; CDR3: CASSERGDDTEAFF
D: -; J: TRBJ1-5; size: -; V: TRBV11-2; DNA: TGTGCCAGCAGCTTATCCTTGGGAGATAATCAGCCCCAGCATTTT; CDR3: CASSLSLGDNQPQHF
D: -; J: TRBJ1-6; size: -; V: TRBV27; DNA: TGTGCCAGCAGTATGGGACTATCGGGATCACCCCTCCACTTT; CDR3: CASSMGLSGSPLHF
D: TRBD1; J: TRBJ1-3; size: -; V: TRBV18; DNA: TGTGCCAGCTCAAGTACCGGGACAGGGGGCGGAAACACCATATATTTT; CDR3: CASSSTGTGGGNTIYF
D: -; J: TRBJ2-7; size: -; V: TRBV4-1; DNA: TGCGCCAGCAGTAGGATTAGTACAGGGAACTACGAGCAGTACTTC; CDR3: CASSRISTGNYEQYF
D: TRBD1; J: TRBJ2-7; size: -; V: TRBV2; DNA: TGTGCCAGCAGCCGGACAGGGTGGAACGAGCAGTACTTC; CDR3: CASSRTGWNEQYF
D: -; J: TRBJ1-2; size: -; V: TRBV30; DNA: TGTGCCTCCCACGGGGGCAGGGGAGATGGCTACACCTTC; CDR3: CASHGGRGDGYTF
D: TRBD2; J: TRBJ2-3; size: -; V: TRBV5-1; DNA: TGCGCCAGCAGCACGAATAGAGGACTAGTCAGTTCGAGCGCAGATACGCAGTATTTT; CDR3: CASSTNRGLVSSSADTQYF
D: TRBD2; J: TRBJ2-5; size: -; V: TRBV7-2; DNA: TGTGCCAGCAGCCCCCCGAGGGGGAGCGGGGGAGAGACCCAGTACTTC; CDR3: CASSPPRGSGGETQYF
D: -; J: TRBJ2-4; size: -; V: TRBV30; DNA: TGTGCCTGGAGTGTACAATGGGCAGGGTTAGCCAAAAACATTCAGTACTTC; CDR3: CAWSVQWAGLAKNIQYF
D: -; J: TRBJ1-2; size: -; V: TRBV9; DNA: TGTGCCAGCAGCGTAGCCCAATCGAACCCGCTTGGCTACACCTTC; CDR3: CASSVAQSNPLGYTF